This is a list of T cell receptor beta chains from one sample in a study of blood T cell repertoires in COVID-19. Sequenced by immunoSEQ multiplex PCR; TCRdb stores in-frame clones only, minus some. Of fewer than 450,000 clones in the sample, about nine tenths were seen once. The specimen was peripheral blood. These receptors were taken from a woman aged 50 to 60 with COVID-19, enrolled during active disease. CDR3s include the opening cysteine and the closing phenylalanine or tryptophan. A D gene is named only where the DNA matches it firmly. Expanded clones are given a class, and other clones once, few, many or no size at all.

j_gene	v_gene	abundance	d_gene	CDR3nt	CDR3aa
TRBJ2-7	TRBV21-1	NA	NA	TGTGCCAGCAATAGGACAGGGGATTGCCACGAGCAGTACTTC	CASNRTGDCHEQYF
TRBJ1-1	TRBV19	NA	NA	TGTGCCAGCGACTCAGGGGAGGGGGGCACTGAAGCTTTCTTT	CASDSGEGGTEAFF
TRBJ2-3	TRBV18	NA	NA	TGTGCCAGCTCTGAGCATGGACAGCCCACAGATACGCAGTATTTT	CASSEHGQPTDTQYF
TRBJ2-2	TRBV24-1	NA	TRBD2	TGTGCCACCAGTACCTTACTAGCGGGGGGGACCCACACCGGGGAGCTGTTTTTT	CATSTLLAGGTHTGELFF
TRBJ1-1	TRBV5-1	NA	NA	TGCGCCAGCAGCTTGGGCCCCTCAGAGAACACTGAAGCTTTCTTT	CASSLGPSENTEAFF
TRBJ2-3	TRBV5-6	NA	TRBD2	TGTGCCAGCAGTGCCTCGACTAGCGGGGGGGATACGCAGTATTTT	CASSASTSGGDTQYF
TRBJ1-6	TRBV3-1/TRBV3-2	few	NA	TGTGCCACCCGGGGGTCGAATTCACCCCTCCACTTT	CATRGSNSPLHF
TRBJ1-1	TRBV5-6	NA	NA	TGTGCCAGCAGCGCTACAGGTTTCACTGAAGCTTTCTTT	CASSATGFTEAFF
TRBJ2-2	TRBV11-3	once	NA	TGTGCCAGCAGCTTAGTTGGCGGGGTCAACACCGGGGAGCTGTTTTTT	CASSLVGGVNTGELFF
TRBJ1-3	TRBV28	many	TRBD1	TGTGCCAGCAGTTTGACAGGGGTAGAAGGAAACACCATATATTTT	CASSLTGVEGNTIYF
TRBJ1-2	TRBV9	once	NA	TGTGCCAGCAGCGTAGGGGGGCAGAGTTATGGCTACACCTTC	CASSVGGQSYGYTF
TRBJ2-2	TRBV10-3	NA	NA	TGTGCCATCAGTGAGATGGCAGGGGACACCGGGGAGCTGTTTTTT	CAISEMAGDTGELFF
TRBJ2-1	TRBV9	few	TRBD1	TGTGCCAGCAGCCAAACAGGGGGACCCTACAATGAGCAGTTCTTC	CASSQTGGPYNEQFF
TRBJ1-3	TRBV12-3/TRBV12-4	NA	NA	TGTGCCAGCAGTTTGAGCTCTGGAAACACCATATATTTT	CASSLSSGNTIYF
TRBJ2-5	TRBV27	NA	TRBD1	TGTGCCAGCAGTTTAATGACAGGGGGCACCCAGTACTTC	CASSLMTGGTQYF
TRBJ2-2	TRBV5-1	NA	NA	TGCGCCAGCAGCTTGGTTTTCGGGGGAGGCACCGGGGAGCTGTTTTTT	CASSLVFGGGTGELFF
TRBJ2-1	TRBV5-1	NA	TRBD2	TGCGCCAGCACCGGACTAGGCGCAAGGAATGAGCAGTTCTTC	CASTGLGARNEQFF
TRBJ2-7	TRBV7-9	NA	TRBD2	TGTGCCAGCAGCCCCTCGGGACTAGGTTCCTACGAGCAGTACTTC	CASSPSGLGSYEQYF
TRBJ2-1	TRBV5-1	NA	TRBD2	TGCGCCAGCAGCTTTCGCGGGGGGAACAATGAGCAGTTCTTC	CASSFRGGNNEQFF
TRBJ1-2	TRBV12-5	NA	NA	TGTGCTAGTGGCAACGGAGCTAACTATGGCTACACCTTC	CASGNGANYGYTF
TRBJ1-1	TRBV19	few	NA	TGTGCCAGTACGTACTCCGGGACAAACACTGAAGCTTTCTTT	CASTYSGTNTEAFF
TRBJ1-5	TRBV7-8	NA	TRBD1	TGTGCCAGCAGCTCCGACAGGGGGCCCAATCAGCCCCAGCATTTT	CASSSDRGPNQPQHF
TRBJ2-3	TRBV19	NA	TRBD2	TGTGCCAGTAATCGGCGGGGGGCTAACACAGATACGCAGTATTTT	CASNRRGANTDTQYF
TRBJ1-6	TRBV2	NA	NA	TGTGCCAGCAGTGAGAACTCACTAAGACCACCCCTCCACTTT	CASSENSLRPPLHF
TRBJ1-4	TRBV12-3/TRBV12-4	NA	NA	TGTGCCAGCAGTTTAACGCGAAATGAAAAACTGTTTTTT	CASSLTRNEKLFF
TRBJ1-1	TRBV10-3	NA	NA	TGTGCCATCAAGGAGGGGGGGCTGGATGAAGCTTTCTTT	CAIKEGGLDEAFF
TRBJ1-6	TRBV7-9	NA	TRBD1	TGTGCCAGCAGCTCGGGACAGGGTGATTCACCCCTCCACTTT	CASSSGQGDSPLHF
TRBJ1-2	TRBV6-5	NA	NA	TGTGCCAGCAGCCTAAGGGGGAAAAACTATGGCTACACCTTC	CASSLRGKNYGYTF
TRBJ2-3	TRBV5-1	once	NA	TGCGCCAGCAGCTTGCAACAGGGAGAGACAGATACGCAGTATTTT	CASSLQQGETDTQYF
TRBJ2-7	TRBV30	NA	TRBD1	TGTGCCTGGAACCGGGACAGGGGGTCCTACGAGCAGTACTTC	CAWNRDRGSYEQYF
TRBJ2-7	TRBV5-1	NA	NA	TGCGCCAGCAGCTTCAATGGGCCACCGTACTTCGACGAGCAGTACTTC	CASSFNGPPYFDEQYF
TRBJ1-1	TRBV5-1	NA	NA	TGCGCCAGCTGGGGGGGCGGGAACACTGAAGCTTTCTTT	CASWGGGNTEAFF
TRBJ2-7	TRBV12-3/TRBV12-4	NA	NA	TGTGCCAGCAGTTTTGGCCACGAGCAGTACTTC	CASSFGHEQYF